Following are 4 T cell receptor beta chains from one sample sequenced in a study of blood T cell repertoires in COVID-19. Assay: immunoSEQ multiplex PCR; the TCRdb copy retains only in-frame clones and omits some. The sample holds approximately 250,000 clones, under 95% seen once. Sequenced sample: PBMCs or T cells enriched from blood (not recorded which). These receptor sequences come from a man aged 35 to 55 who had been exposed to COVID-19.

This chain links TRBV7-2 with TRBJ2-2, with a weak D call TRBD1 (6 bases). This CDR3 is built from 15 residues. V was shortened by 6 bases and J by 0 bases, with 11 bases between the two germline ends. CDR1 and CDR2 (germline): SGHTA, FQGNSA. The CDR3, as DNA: TGTGCCAGCAGGTTGGGACACTCGAACACCGGGGAGCTGTTTTTT. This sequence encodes CASRLGHSNTGELFF.

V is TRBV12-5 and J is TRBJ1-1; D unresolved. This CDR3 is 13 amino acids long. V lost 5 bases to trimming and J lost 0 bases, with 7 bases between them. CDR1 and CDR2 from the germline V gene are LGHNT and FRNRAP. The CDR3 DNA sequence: TGTGCTAGTGGTAAGAGCATGAACACTGAAGCTTTCTTT. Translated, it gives CASGKSMNTEAFF. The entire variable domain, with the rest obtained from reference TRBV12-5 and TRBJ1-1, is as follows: DARVTQTPRHKVTEMGQEVTMRCQPILGHNTVFWYRQTMMQGLELLAYFRNRAPLDDSGMPKDRFSAEMPDATLATLKIQPSEPRDSAVYFCASGKSMNTEAFFGQGTRLTVV.

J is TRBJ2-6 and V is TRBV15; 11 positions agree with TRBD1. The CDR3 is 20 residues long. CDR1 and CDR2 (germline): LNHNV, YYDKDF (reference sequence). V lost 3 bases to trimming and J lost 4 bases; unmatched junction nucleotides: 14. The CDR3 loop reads CATSSNLGQGAREGANVLTF. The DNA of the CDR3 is TGTGCCACCAGCAGTAACCTTGGACAGGGGGCGCGAGAAGGGGCCAACGTCCTGACTTTC.

CDR3: CASSLAGQGLQPQHF. CDR3 nucleotides: TGTGCCAGCAGCTTAGCCGGACAGGGATTACAGCCCCAGCATTTT. This chain links TRBV7-9 with TRBJ1-5, with 8 bases fitting TRBD1. The germline V gene has CDR1 SEHNR and CDR2 FQNEAQ (reference sequence). The V segment lost 0 bases and the J segment 7 bases; nucleotides outside the gene matches: 5. The CDR3 is 15 amino acids.